The following is a T cell receptor beta chain sequence with its context. Germline CDR1 LGHDT, CDR2 YNNKEL (reference sequence). After removal of 0 bases from V and 6 bases from J, the junction contained 4 bases not matched to a gene. The CDR3 totals 14 residues. Donors of Cohort 3 who recovered were those that had two negative PCRs, clearance, or symptom resolution. The data were taken from a study of blood T cell repertoires in COVID-19. The overall study: Italy, Spain and the United States were the sources of the convalescent and acute COVID-19 samples.

The method was immunoSEQ multiplex PCR; TCRdb's version includes in-frame clones alone and lacks a portion of them. In the table there are roughly 180,000 clones, approximately 88% of which are singletons. The receptor comes from a woman between 55 and 75 years old who had recovered from COVID-19. The chain links TRBV3-1 (or the pseudogene TRBV3-2) to TRBJ1-1, with TRBD1 identical over 7 bases. The material sequenced was PBMCs or T cells enriched from blood (not recorded which). Written as DNA, the CDR3 is TGTGCCAGCAGCCAAGAAGGGGGCCGCGCTGAAGCTTTCTTT. Residues: CASSQEGGRAEAFF.